The clone carrying this TCR beta chain was found a few times. The antigen remains unidentified. The protocol was immunoSEQ multiplex PCR, while the TCRdb copy is restricted to in-frame clones and leaves out a portion. This table holds approximately 40,000 clones, around 84% found once. This entry belongs to a study of lymphopenia after photon versus proton radiotherapy. Regarding the study as a whole: Photon-treated patients lost naive T cells and TCR diversity; proton-treated stayed stable. Post-nadir diversity loss with photons came from oligoclonal expansion, particularly CD8+ Temra cells.

Germline assignment: CDR1 SGHRS and CDR2 YFSETQ. V trimming: 7 bases; J trimming: 5 bases; junction bases outside the gene matches: 12. CDR3 size: 15 residues. The TCR was taken from a woman in her 70s with pancreatic cancer. Some clones in this sample may be carry-over from other donors' samples. Sequenced here: peripheral blood, sampled from a patient treated with proton-based radiotherapy. J is TRBJ2-1 and V is TRBV5-1, with 7 nucleotides matching TRBD2. The CDR3 region has the DNA TGCGCCAGCGAGCCGGGAGGCGGGAAAAACAATGAGCAGTTCTTC. Its protein is CASEPGGGKNNEQFF.